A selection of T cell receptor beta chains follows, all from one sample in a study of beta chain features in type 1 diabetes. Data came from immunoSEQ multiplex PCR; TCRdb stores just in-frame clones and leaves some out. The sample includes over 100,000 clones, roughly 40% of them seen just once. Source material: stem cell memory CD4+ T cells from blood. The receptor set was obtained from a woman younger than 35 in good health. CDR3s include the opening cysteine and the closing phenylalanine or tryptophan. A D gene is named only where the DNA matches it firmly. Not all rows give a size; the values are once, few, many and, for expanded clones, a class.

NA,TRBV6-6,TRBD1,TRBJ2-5,CASTRTGGGGETQYF,TGTGCCAGCACCAGAACAGGGGGCGGGGGAGAGACCCAGTACTTC
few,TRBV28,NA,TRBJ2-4,CASSLGWGRGKNIQYF,TGTGCCAGCAGTTTAGGGTGGGGGCGCGGCAAAAACATTCAGTACTTC
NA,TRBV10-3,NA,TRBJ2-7,CAISATDSPKYEQYF,TGTGCCATCAGTGCCACTGACAGCCCAAAGTACGAGCAGTACTTC
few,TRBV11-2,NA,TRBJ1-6,CASSLVPDSPLHF,TGTGCCAGCAGCTTAGTGCCGGATTCACCCCTCCACTTT
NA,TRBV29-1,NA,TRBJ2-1,CSVGGISYNEQFF,TGCAGCGTGGGGGGAATCTCCTACAATGAGCAGTTCTTC
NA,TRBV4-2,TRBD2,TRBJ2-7,CASSQVASSGTYEQYF,TGTGCCAGCAGCCAAGTTGCGTCTAGCGGGACCTACGAGCAGTACTTC
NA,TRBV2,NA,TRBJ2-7,CASRPGPDYYEQYF,TGTGCCAGCAGGCCAGGGCCGGATTACTACGAGCAGTACTTC
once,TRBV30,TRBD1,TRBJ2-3,CAWLTGGSDTQYF,TGTGCCTGGTTAACAGGGGGCTCAGATACGCAGTATTTT
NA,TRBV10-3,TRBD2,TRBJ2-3,CATGGGTSGNTDTQYF,TGTGCCACCGGGGGAGGGACTAGCGGGAACACAGATACGCAGTATTTT
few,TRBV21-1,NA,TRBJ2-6,CASSPQPGSSGANVLTF,TGTGCCAGCAGCCCCCAGCCAGGCTCCTCTGGGGCCAACGTCCTGACTTTC
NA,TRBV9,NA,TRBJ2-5,CASSVAGLEETQYF,TGTGCCAGCAGCGTAGCAGGGTTAGAAGAGACCCAGTACTTC
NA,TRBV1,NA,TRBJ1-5,CTSSQCVGSGQPQHF,TGCACCAGCAGCCAATGTGTCGGCTCGGGTCAGCCCCAGCATTTT
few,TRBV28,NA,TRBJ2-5,CASISSGVETQYF,TGTGCCAGCATCTCGTCAGGGGTGGAGACCCAGTACTTC
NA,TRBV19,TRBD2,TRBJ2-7,CASRPGSSSGRYEQYF,TGTGCCAGTAGACCGGGGTCGTCTAGCGGGAGGTACGAGCAGTACTTC
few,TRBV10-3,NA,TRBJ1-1,CAIRVSGYTEAFF,TGTGCCATCAGAGTATCGGGGTACACTGAAGCTTTCTTT
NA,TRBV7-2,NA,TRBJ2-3,CASHHGGRGSDTQYF,TGTGCCAGCCATCATGGGGGTAGGGGGTCAGATACGCAGTATTTT
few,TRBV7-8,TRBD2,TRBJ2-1,CASSPHRRGSHEQFF,TGTGCCAGCAGCCCTCACCGGCGGGGGTCCCATGAGCAGTTCTTC
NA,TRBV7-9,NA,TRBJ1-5,CASSLAARGNQPQHF,TGTGCCAGCAGCTTAGCTGCCAGGGGAAATCAGCCCCAGCATTTT
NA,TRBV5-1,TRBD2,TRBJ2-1,CASSLGLAGDVDNEQFF,TGCGCCAGCAGCTTGGGACTAGCGGGAGATGTAGACAATGAGCAGTTCTTC
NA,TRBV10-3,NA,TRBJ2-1,CAITTGTNEQFF,TGTGCCATCACAACAGGAACCAATGAGCAGTTCTTC
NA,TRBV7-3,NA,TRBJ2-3,CASSLAGISTDTQYF,TGTGCCAGCAGCTTAGCCGGGATTAGCACAGATACGCAGTATTTT
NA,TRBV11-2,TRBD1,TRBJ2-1,CASRWTGAYNEQFF,TGTGCCAGCAGGTGGACAGGTGCCTACAATGAGCAGTTCTTC
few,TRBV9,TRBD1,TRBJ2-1,CASSARDRGYNEQFF,TGTGCCAGCAGCGCCCGGGACAGGGGCTACAATGAGCAGTTCTTC
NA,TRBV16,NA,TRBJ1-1,CASRAVGEAFF,TGTGCCAGCCGCGCGGTAGGTGAAGCTTTCTTT
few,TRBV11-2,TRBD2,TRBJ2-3,CASSTGTSENTDTQYF,TGTGCCAGCAGCACCGGGACTAGCGAGAACACAGATACGCAGTATTTT
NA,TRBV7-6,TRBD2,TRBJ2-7,CASSLSAGGDWEQYF,TGTGCCAGCAGCTTATCGGCGGGAGGGGACTGGGAGCAGTACTTC
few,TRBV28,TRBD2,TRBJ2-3,CASTGGATDTQYF,TGTGCCAGCACGGGGGGTGCCACAGATACGCAGTATTTT
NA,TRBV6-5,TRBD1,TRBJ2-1,CASKGSEGAYNEQFF,TGTGCCAGCAAGGGGTCCGAGGGGGCGTACAATGAGCAGTTCTTC
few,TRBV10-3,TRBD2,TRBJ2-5,CAISASGGQETQYF,TGTGCCATCAGTGCCAGCGGGGGCCAAGAGACCCAGTACTTC
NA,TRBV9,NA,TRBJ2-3,CASSVVLAGPDTQYF,TGTGCCAGCAGCGTAGTCCTTGCGGGACCAGATACGCAGTATTTT
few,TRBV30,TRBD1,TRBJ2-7,CAWSVRDRVLRKQYF,TGTGCCTGGAGTGTAAGAGACAGGGTACTACGTAAGCAGTACTTC
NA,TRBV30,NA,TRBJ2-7,CAWSVVVSYEQYF,TGTGCCTGGAGTGTCGTCGTATCCTACGAGCAGTACTTC
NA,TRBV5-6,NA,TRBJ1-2,CASSATGKTNYGYTF,TGTGCCAGCAGTGCTACAGGAAAGACTAACTATGGCTACACCTTC
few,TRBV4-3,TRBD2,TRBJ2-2,CASSHPPAIAGSTGELFF,TGCGCCAGCAGCCATCCCCCTGCTATAGCGGGTTCCACCGGGGAGCTGTTTTTT
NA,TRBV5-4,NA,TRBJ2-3,CASSLEGSRSTDTQYF,TGTGCCAGCAGCTTGGAAGGTAGCAGAAGCACAGATACGCAGTATTTT
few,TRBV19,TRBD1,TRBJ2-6,CASSTQGAFTGANVLTF,TGTGCCAGTAGTACCCAGGGGGCGTTTACTGGGGCCAACGTCCTGACTTTC
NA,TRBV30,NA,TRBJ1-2,CAWSWWGPRPVYGYTF,TGTGCCTGGAGTTGGTGGGGGCCCCGGCCTGTATATGGCTACACCTTC
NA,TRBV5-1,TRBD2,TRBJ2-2,CASSWTRITGELFF,TGCGCCAGCAGCTGGACTAGGATCACCGGGGAGCTGTTTTTT
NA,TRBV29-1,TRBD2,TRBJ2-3,CSVDGGRASADTQYF,TGCAGCGTTGACGGCGGGAGGGCCTCGGCAGATACGCAGTATTTT
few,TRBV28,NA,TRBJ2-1,CASSWAGTYNEQFF,TGTGCCAGCTCCTGGGCAGGAACCTACAATGAGCAGTTCTTC
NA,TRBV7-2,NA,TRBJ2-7,CASSPRATYEQYF,TGTGCCAGCAGCCCTCGAGCAACCTACGAGCAGTACTTC
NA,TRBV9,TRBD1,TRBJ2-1,CASSVERTGYNEQFF,TGTGCCAGCAGCGTAGAAAGGACAGGGTACAATGAGCAGTTCTTC
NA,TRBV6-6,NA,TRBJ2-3,CASSSGRQGRDTQYF,TGTGCCAGCAGTTCCGGGCGGCAGGGAAGAGATACGCAGTATTTT
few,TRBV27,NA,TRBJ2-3,CASSPLRQAGSTDTQYF,TGTGCCAGCAGTCCGCTAAGGCAAGCGGGTAGCACAGATACGCAGTATTTT
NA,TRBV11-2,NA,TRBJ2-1,CASSLQGTYNEQFF,TGTGCCAGCAGCTTACAGGGTACCTACAATGAGCAGTTCTTC
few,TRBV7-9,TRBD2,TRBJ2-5,CASSLTSGREEQYF,TGTGCCAGCAGTCTGACTAGCGGGAGAGAGGAGCAGTACTTC
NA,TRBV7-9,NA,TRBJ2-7,CASSSGKGSEQYF,TGTGCCAGCAGCTCCGGGAAGGGTTCCGAGCAGTACTTC
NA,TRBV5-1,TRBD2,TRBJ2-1,CASSLTSGSRFEQFF,TGCGCCAGCAGCTTGACTAGCGGGAGCCGGTTTGAGCAGTTCTTC
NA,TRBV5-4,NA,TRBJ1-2,CASTLEPRQFYYGYTF,TGTGCCAGCACCCTTGAGCCGAGACAGTTCTACTATGGCTACACCTTC
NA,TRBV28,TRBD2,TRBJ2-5,CASSLGLAGGQETQYF,TGTGCCAGCAGTCTGGGCTTAGCGGGAGGGCAAGAGACCCAGTACTTC
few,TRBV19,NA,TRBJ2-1,CASSWKGVNSYNEQFF,TGTGCCAGTAGTTGGAAGGGGGTCAACTCCTACAATGAGCAGTTCTTC
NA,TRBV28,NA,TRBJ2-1,CASSRGQTPYNEQFF,TGTGCCAGCAGTAGGGGCCAGACCCCCTACAATGAGCAGTTCTTC
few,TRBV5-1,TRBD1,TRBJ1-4,CASSLPGGEKLFF,TGCGCCAGCAGCTTACCAGGGGGAGAAAAACTGTTTTTT
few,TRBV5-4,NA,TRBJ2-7,CASRPLARNEGYEQYF,TGTGCCAGCAGACCTCTTGCGCGAAACGAGGGCTACGAGCAGTACTTC
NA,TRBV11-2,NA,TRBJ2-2,CASRLQGNTGELFF,TGTGCCAGCAGGCTACAGGGGAACACCGGGGAGCTGTTTTTT
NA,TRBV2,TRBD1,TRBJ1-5,CASSERTGVAEPQHF,TGTGCCAGCAGTGAACGGACAGGGGTCGCGGAGCCCCAGCATTTT
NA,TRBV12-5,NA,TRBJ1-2,CASGLDQGYNYGYTF,TGTGCTAGTGGTTTGGATCAGGGTTACAACTATGGCTACACCTTC
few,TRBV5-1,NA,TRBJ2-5,CASSLNWADRYF,TGCGCCAGCAGCTTGAATTGGGCAGACCGGTACTTC
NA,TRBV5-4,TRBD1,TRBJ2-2,CASSPGQFGELFF,TGTGCCAGCAGCCCGGGACAGTTCGGGGAGCTGTTTTTT